A selection of T cell receptor beta chains follows, all from one sample in a study of vaccination and CD4 T cells after COVID-19. The antigens these receptors bind are not known. In TCRdb, the PCR reads were re-called with MiXCR into one record per CDR3 protein. The data contain about 19,000 distinct CDR3 sequences, 38% of them singletons. Material: cultured CD4+ T cells from blood. Receptors originate from a human donor with COVID-19. The CDR3 runs from the conserved cysteine through the conserved F or W. The order of the fields is J gene, clone size, D gene, V gene, CDR3 DNA, CDR3 protein. D genes are given only for firm matches. Rows may omit the clone size; those that give it use once, few, many or a size class.

TRBJ1-4 few TRBD1 TRBV7-9 TGTGCCAGCACCGGGACAGGGGGCGAAAAACTGTTTTTT CASTGTGGEKLFF
TRBJ2-2 few NA TRBV5-5 TGTGCCAGCAGCTTATCCGGGGACACCGGGGAGCTGTTTTTT CASSLSGDTGELFF
TRBJ2-1 NA TRBD2 TRBV5-1 TGCGCCAGCAGCCTTGGGACTAGCGGGGGGGCCAATGAGCAGTTCTTC CASSLGTSGGANEQFF
TRBJ1-6 NA TRBD1 TRBV7-8 TGTGCCAGCAGCTTAGGGAGGGGACAGGGTGGTAGTTCACCCCTCCACTTT CASSLGRGQGGSSPLHF
TRBJ2-3 few TRBD2 TRBV20-1 TGCAGTGCTAGATTAGGGACTAGCGCTGGAACAGATACGCAGTATTTT CSARLGTSAGTDTQYF
TRBJ2-3 once NA TRBV2 TGTGCCAGCAGTGCTAGCCAGGATCCAGATACGCAGTATTTT CASSASQDPDTQYF
TRBJ1-6 few NA TRBV20-1 TGCAGTGCTAGAGATTGGCCGGAAGGATCACCCCTCCACTTT CSARDWPEGSPLHF
TRBJ1-2 NA NA TRBV20-1 TGCAGTGCCGTGCCGGGACAACAGTATGGCTACACCTTC CSAVPGQQYGYTF
TRBJ2-7 NA NA TRBV6-1 TGTGCCAGCGACAGTGCCTACGAGCAGTACTTC CASDSAYEQYF
TRBJ1-2 NA NA TRBV29-1 TGCAGCGTTGAAGATCTGCCGGGGGCAATTGGCTACACCTTC CSVEDLPGAIGYTF
TRBJ1-1 few NA TRBV28 TGTGCCAGCAGCCTCCGGGAAACTGAAGCTTTCTTT CASSLRETEAFF
TRBJ2-3 NA NA TRBV2 TGTGCCAGCAGTGTTCAGCTGTTGGCAGATACGCAGTATTTT CASSVQLLADTQYF
TRBJ1-1 NA NA TRBV20-1 TGCAGTGCTAGACCCGCAGGCCGGACTGAAGCTTTCTTT CSARPAGRTEAFF
TRBJ2-6 NA NA TRBV5-1 TGCGCCAGCAGCTTGGCGACGACACCTACCTCTGGGGCCAACGTCCTGACTTTC CASSLATTPTSGANVLTF
TRBJ2-1 NA NA TRBV6-2/TRBV6-3 TGTGCCAGCAGTACCCATGTCGGGGGAAGCAACAATGAGCAGTTCTTC CASSTHVGGSNNEQFF
TRBJ1-2 NA NA TRBV20-1 TGCAGTGCTAGAGAGCCGCGCCAGGGTGCTAACTATGGCTACACCTTC CSAREPRQGANYGYTF
TRBJ1-6 NA TRBD1 TRBV2 TGTGCCAGCAGTCGGACAGGCGGAAATTCACCCCTCCACTTT CASSRTGGNSPLHF
TRBJ2-5 NA NA TRBV2 TGTGCCAGCAGTGAGCAGGAGACCCAGTACTTC CASSEQETQYF
TRBJ1-1 NA NA TRBV6-4 TGTGCCAGCAGTGCTCGGCAGGGTGGGAACACTGAAGCTTTCTTT CASSARQGGNTEAFF
TRBJ1-4 few NA TRBV21-1 TGTGCCAGCAGCTACCAGAGGGCCAATGAAAAACTGTTTTTT CASSYQRANEKLFF
TRBJ1-3 few NA TRBV20-1 TGCAGTGCTCGCGCGGCCTCTGGAAACACCATATATTTT CSARAASGNTIYF
TRBJ1-4 NA NA TRBV4-2 TGTGCCAGCAGCCAAGATGGTGCTCAATTGTTTTTT CASSQDGAQLFF
TRBJ1-5 NA TRBD1 TRBV7-6 TGTGCCAGCAGCGCATCCAGGGGGCGCGGCAATCAGCCCCAGCATTTT CASSASRGRGNQPQHF